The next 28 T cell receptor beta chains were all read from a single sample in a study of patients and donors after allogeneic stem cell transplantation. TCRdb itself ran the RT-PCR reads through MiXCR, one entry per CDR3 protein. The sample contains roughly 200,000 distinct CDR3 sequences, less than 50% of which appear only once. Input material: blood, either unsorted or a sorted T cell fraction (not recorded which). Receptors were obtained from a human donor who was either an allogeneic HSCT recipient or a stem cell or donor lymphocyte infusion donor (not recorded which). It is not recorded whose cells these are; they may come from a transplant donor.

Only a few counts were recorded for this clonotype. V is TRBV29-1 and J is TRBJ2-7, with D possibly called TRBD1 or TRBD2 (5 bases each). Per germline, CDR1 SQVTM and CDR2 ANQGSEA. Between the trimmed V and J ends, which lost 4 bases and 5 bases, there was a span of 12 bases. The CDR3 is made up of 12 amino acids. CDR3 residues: CSVVRVGDEQYF. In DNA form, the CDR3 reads TGCAGCGTTGTCAGGGTCGGGGACGAGCAGTACTTC.

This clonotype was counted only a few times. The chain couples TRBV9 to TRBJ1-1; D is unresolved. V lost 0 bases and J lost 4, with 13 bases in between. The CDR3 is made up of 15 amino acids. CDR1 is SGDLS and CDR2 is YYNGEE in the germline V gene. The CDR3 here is CASSVAPEMGTEAFF. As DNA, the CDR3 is TGTGCCAGCAGCGTAGCTCCGGAGATGGGCACTGAAGCTTTCTTT.

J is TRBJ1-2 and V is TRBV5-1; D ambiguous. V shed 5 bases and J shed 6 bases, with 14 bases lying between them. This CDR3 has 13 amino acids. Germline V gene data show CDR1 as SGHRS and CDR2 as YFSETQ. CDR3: CASRVGISDGYTF. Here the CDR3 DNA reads TGCGCCAGCAGAGTCGGGATCAGTGATGGCTACACCTTC.

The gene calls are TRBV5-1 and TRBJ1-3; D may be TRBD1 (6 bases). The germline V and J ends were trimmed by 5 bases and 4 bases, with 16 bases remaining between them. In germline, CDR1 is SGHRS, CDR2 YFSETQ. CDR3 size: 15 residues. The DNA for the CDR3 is TGCGCCAGCAGGATTTCCGGGACATCGGGAAACACCATATATTTT. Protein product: CASRISGTSGNTIYF.

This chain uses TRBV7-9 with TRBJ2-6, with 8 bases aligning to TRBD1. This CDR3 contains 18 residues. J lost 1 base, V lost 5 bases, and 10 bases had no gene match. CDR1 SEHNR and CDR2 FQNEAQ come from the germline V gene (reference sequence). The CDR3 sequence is CASSPKTGEVSGANVLTF. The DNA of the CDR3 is TGTGCCAGCAGCCCGAAGACAGGGGAGGTTTCTGGGGCCAACGTCCTGACTTTC.

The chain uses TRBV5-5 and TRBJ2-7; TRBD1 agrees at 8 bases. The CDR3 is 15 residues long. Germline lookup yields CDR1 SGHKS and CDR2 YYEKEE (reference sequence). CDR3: CASQPRDRSSYEQYF. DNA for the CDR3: TGTGCGTCCCAGCCCAGGGACAGGAGCTCCTACGAGCAGTACTTC.

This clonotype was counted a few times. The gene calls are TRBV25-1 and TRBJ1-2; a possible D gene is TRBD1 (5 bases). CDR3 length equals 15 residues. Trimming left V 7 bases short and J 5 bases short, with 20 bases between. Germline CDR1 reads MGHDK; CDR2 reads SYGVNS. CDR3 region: CASNDPPRGVYGYTF. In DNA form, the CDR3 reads TGTGCCAGCAATGACCCTCCAAGAGGGGTTTATGGCTACACCTTC.

CDR3 sequence: CASSFTPGQQGTEAFF. CDR3 bases: TGTGCCAGCAGCTTTACACCGGGCCAACAAGGGACTGAAGCTTTCTTT. The chain employs TRBV7-8 and TRBJ1-1; D is ambiguous. The CDR3 is 16 residues long. Germline V lookup: CDR1 SGHVS, CDR2 FQNEAQ. V was cut by 3 bases and J by 5 bases, with 19 bases left in between.

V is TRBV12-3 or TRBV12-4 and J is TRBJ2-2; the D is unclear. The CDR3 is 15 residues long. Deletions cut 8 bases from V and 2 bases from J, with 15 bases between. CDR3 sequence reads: CASGIGLGNTGELFF. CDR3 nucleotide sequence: TGTGCCAGCGGAATTGGGCTTGGCAACACCGGGGAGCTGTTTTTT.

The CDR3 reads CASSDIPGQLTDTQYF. As DNA, the CDR3 is TGTGCCAGCAGTGACATACCGGGACAGCTCACAGATACGCAGTATTTT. The V call is TRBV6-1, the J call TRBJ2-3; TRBD1 matches at 7 bases. J lost 2 bases, V lost 3 bases, and 8 bases had no gene match. Germline V gene sequence: CDR1 MNHNS, CDR2 SASEGT. The CDR3 has 16 amino acids.

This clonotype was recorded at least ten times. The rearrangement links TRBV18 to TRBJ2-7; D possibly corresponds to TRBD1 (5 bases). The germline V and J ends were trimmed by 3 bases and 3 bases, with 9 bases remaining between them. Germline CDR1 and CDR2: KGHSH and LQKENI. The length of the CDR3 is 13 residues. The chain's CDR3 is CASSPRQSYEQYF. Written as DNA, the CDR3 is TGTGCCAGCTCACCCCGACAGAGCTACGAGCAGTACTTC.

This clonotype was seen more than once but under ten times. The CDR3, as DNA: TGCAGCGCCCGGAGGGAGACCCAGTACTTC. This sequence encodes CSARRETQYF. The rearrangement links TRBV29-1 to TRBJ2-5; D is possibly TRBD2 (5 bases). V was clipped by 7 bases and J by 5 bases, with 8 bases between them. This CDR3 is built from 10 residues. Germline CDR1 and CDR2: SQVTM and ANQGSEA.

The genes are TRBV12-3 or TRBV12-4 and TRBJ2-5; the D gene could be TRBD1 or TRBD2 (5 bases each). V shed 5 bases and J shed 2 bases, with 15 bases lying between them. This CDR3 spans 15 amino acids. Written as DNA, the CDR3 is TGTGCCAGCAGTGCTAGGGGACCAGGGCAAGAGACCCAGTACTTC. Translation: CASSARGPGQETQYF.

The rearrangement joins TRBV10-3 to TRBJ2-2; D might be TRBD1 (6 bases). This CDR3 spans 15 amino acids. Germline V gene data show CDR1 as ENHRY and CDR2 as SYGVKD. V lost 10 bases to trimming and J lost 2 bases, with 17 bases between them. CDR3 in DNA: TGTGCCACCGGAACATCAGGGGATAACACCGGGGAGCTGTTTTTT. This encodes CATGTSGDNTGELFF.

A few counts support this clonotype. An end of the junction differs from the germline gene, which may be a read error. The CDR3 is CASSLASGGSNF. The CDR3 nucleotides read TGTGCCAGCAGTTTAGCAAGCGGGGGGTCCAACTTC. The genes are TRBV12-3 or TRBV12-4 and TRBJ2-1; 9 bases match TRBD2. The CDR3 totals 12 residues.

The CDR3 DNA is TGTGCCAGCAGACCAGACAGGGCCTCTAACTATGGCTACACCTTC. Encoded protein: CASRPDRASNYGYTF. This chain connects TRBV12-3 or TRBV12-4 to TRBJ1-2; 7 bases match TRBD1. The CDR3 covers 15 residues. V trimming: 6 bases; J trimming: 0 bases; junction bases outside the gene matches: 7.

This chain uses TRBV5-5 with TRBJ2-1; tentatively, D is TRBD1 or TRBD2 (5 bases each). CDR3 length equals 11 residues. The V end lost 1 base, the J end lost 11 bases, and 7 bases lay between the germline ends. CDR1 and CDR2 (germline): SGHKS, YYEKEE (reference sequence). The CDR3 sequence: CASSLPGQQFF. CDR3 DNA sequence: TGTGCCAGCAGCTTGCCGGGACAGCAGTTCTTC.

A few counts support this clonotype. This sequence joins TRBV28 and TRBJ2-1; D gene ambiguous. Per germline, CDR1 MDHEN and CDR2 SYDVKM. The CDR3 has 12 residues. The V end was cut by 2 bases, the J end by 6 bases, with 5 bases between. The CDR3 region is CASSLTGNEQFF. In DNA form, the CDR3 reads TGTGCCAGCAGTTTAACTGGCAATGAGCAGTTCTTC.

DNA of the CDR3: TGCGCCAGCAGCCCCCAGGGAGCGAACACCGGGGAGCTGTTTTTT. This encodes CASSPQGANTGELFF. The rearrangement links TRBV5-1 to TRBJ2-2; D is perhaps TRBD1 or TRBD2 (5 bases each). From germline, CDR1 is SGHRS and CDR2 YFSETQ. The CDR3 consists of 15 residues. The V end lost 4 bases, the J end lost 0 bases, and 10 bases lay between the germline ends.

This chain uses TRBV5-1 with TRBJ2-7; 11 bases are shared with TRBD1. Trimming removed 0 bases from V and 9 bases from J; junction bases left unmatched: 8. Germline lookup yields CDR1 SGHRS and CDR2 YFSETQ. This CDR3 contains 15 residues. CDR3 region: CASSLERTGGLGQYF. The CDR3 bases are TGCGCCAGCAGCTTGGAGAGGACAGGGGGCTTGGGGCAGTACTTC.

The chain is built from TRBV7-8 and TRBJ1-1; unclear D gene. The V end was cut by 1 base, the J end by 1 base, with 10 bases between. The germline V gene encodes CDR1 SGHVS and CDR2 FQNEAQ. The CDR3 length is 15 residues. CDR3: CASSLVSYSNTEAFF. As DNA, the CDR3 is TGTGCCAGCAGCTTAGTGTCTTATTCGAACACTGAAGCTTTCTTT.

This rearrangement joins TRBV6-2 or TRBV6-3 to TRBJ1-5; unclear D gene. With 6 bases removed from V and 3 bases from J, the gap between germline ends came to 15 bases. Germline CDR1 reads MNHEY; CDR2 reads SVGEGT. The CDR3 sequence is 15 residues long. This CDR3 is CASSPRAGYNQPQHF. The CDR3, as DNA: TGTGCCAGCAGCCCCCGGGCAGGTTACAATCAGCCCCAGCATTTT.

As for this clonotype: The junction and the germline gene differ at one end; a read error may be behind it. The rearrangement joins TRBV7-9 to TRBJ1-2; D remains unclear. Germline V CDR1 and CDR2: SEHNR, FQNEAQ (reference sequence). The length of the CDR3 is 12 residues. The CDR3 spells CATSLAGSGYTF. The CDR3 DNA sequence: TGTGCCACCAGCTTAGCCGGGTCGGGCTACACCTTC.

The CDR3 loop reads CASSLREPAYNSPLHF. The CDR3 nucleotides are TGTGCCAGCAGCTTGCGGGAGCCAGCTTATAATTCACCCCTCCACTTT. The gene calls are TRBV7-2 and TRBJ1-6; D gene unclear. The CDR3 runs to 16 residues. The V end was cut by 3 bases, the J end by 4 bases, with 13 bases between. CDR1 and CDR2 (germline): SGHTA, FQGNSA. The full variable domain, its missing parts supplied by reference TRBV7-2 and TRBJ1-6, is GAGVSQSPSNKVTEKGKDVELRCDPISGHTALYWYRQSLGQGLEFLIYFQGNSAPDKSGLPSDRFSAERTGGSVSTLTIQRTQQEDSAVYLCASSLREPAYNSPLHFGNGTRLTVT.

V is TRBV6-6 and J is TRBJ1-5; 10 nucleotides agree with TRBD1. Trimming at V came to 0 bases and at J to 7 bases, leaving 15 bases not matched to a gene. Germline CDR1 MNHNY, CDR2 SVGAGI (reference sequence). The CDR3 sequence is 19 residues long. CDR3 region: CASSYSIGVGTGARQPQHF. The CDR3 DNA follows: TGTGCCAGCAGTTACTCGATAGGGGTGGGGACAGGGGCGCGGCAGCCCCAGCATTTT.

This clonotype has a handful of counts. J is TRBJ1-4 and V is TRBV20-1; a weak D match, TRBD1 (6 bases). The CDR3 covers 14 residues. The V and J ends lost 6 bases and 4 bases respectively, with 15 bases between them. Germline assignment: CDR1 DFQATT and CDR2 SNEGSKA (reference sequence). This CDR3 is CSAPRTVRNEKLFF. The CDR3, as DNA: TGCAGTGCCCCGAGGACAGTTCGTAATGAAAAACTGTTTTTT.

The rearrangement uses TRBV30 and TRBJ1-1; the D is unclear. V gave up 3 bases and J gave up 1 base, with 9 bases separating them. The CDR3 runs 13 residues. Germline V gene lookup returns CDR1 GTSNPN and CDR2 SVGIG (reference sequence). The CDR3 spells CAWSRASNTEAFF. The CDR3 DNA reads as TGTGCCTGGAGCCGGGCCTCGAACACTGAAGCTTTCTTT.

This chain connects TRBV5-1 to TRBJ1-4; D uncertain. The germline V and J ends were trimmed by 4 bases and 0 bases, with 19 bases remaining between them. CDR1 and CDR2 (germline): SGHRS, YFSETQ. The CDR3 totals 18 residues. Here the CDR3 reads CASSPGERADATNEKLFF. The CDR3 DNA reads TGCGCCAGCAGCCCGGGAGAGAGGGCAGACGCAACTAATGAAAAACTGTTTTTT.